This T cell receptor beta chain was found in a study of CD8+ T cells in alopecia areata. Study findings and constraints: Although TCR sharing was seen in mice, sharing across patients was less clear, possibly for HLA-related reasons. Resident alphabeta T-cell populations of normal skin are likewise subject to sequencing in scalp samples. It was lesional scalp, especially alopecia totalis/universalis, that showed higher clonality than normal scalp.

Lesional scalp tissue (obtained by punch biopsy) and peripheral blood were collected from alopecia areata patients. About this clone itself: Its target is not known.

Once RNA had been extracted, it was reverse transcribed into cDNA to act as the sequencing template. Some clones are missing from TCRdb's copy, which holds only in-frame ones; the method was immunoSEQ multiplex PCR. This repertoire shows 100,000 to 150,000 clones, 47% found once; its top ten account for more than 9%. The source is a human donor with alopecia areata. The sample comprised NKG2D-low CD8+ T cells sorted from blood.

This CDR3 is CASSFGTVPNTGELFF. DNA of the CDR3: TGTGCCAGCAGTTTCGGGACAGTACCGAACACCGGGGAGCTGTTTTTT. V gene TRBV27 combines with J gene TRBJ2-2; 7 nucleotides match TRBD1. This CDR3 has 16 residues. V lost 3 bases to trimming and J lost 0 bases; unmatched junction nucleotides: 4. Per germline, CDR1 MNHEY and CDR2 SMNVEV (reference sequence).